This T cell receptor beta chain was observed in a study of shared clonotypes between healthy human individuals. Whole-study results and caveats: Since donors were few, the genetic and exposure-history diversity represented was limited. In contrast to clonotypes shared by all four donors, non-shared clonotypes had lower generation probabilities.

Regarding this clone: Its antigen is unknown.

V trimming: 0 bases; J trimming: 4 bases; junction bases outside the gene matches: 9. The germline V gene has CDR1 MNHEY and CDR2 SVGAGI. This CDR3 has 16 amino acids. Naivety among CD8 cells was defined by CD45RO negativity and positive CCR7 selection, thereby excluding terminally differentiated effector memory CD45RA+ cells. Participating donors were healthy, HIV-negative adults free of recent acute infections or vaccinations. Sequenced by immunoSEQ multiplex PCR; TCRdb stores in-frame clones only, minus some. Among hundreds of thousands of clones, roughly 96% were seen once, and the ten largest hold 0.11%.

The clonotype was recovered from a woman in her thirties in good health. Sequencing used naive CD8+ T cells sorted from blood. The chain joins TRBV6-5 to TRBJ2-7, with 7 bases fitting TRBD1. CDR3: CASSYSTTGQAYEQYF. CDR3 in DNA: TGTGCCAGCAGTTACTCAACGACAGGGCAGGCTTACGAGCAGTACTTC.